This note documents a single T cell receptor (beta chain) sequence. Antigen: not known. Constant-segment primers were used for 5'RACE, and the resulting TCR alpha and TCR beta cDNA libraries carried sample barcodes and UMIs. From the 5' RACE reads, TCRdb called clonotypes with MiXCR, one entry per CDR3 protein. The sample lists some 150,000 distinct CDR3 sequences, 15% to 20% occurring once. The sample originates from a study of T-cell memory formation after mild COVID-19. General study results and limits: Later expanders leaned toward CD4+, whereas clones contracting from day 15 to 85 were balanced CD4/CD8. Confirmation of SARS-CoV-2 specificity was lacking for second-wave clones peaking day 37.

The V gene's germline CDR1 is KGHDR and CDR2 SFDVKD. This CDR3 comprises 13 residues. J lost 13 bases, V lost 3 bases, and 3 bases had no gene match. Sequencing used PBMCs or a T cell subset sorted from them (not recorded which). This sequence joins TRBV24-1 and TRBJ2-4; 12 bases are a match to TRBD2. This sequence originates from an adult woman who had mild COVID-19 (a few samples of this study predate the infection). Cell type and time point are not known. As DNA, the CDR3 is TGTGCCACCAGTGATCCAGGGACTAGCGGGCAGTACTTC. This translates into CATSDPGTSGQYF.